Given below is one T cell receptor beta chain in context. Sequencing used immunoSEQ multiplex PCR; TCRdb keeps in-frame clones, though not all of them. Counted here are about 280,000 clones, around 89% occurring once; the ten biggest clones make up approximately 4.3%. The sample comes from a study of blood T cell repertoires in COVID-19. Looked up from germline, CDR1 is SQVTM and CDR2 is ANQGSEA. J gave up 2 bases and V 3 bases, and 5 bases lay outside the gene matches. The CDR3 is made up of 14 amino acids. V and J are TRBV29-1 and TRBJ1-2; 8 bases match TRBD1. This sequence originates from a man in his forties with acute or convalescent COVID-19. Sequences were obtained from peripheral blood. As DNA, the CDR3 is TGCAGCGTTGATATTGGACAGGGAAACTATGGCTACACCTTC. Its translation is CSVDIGQGNYGYTF.